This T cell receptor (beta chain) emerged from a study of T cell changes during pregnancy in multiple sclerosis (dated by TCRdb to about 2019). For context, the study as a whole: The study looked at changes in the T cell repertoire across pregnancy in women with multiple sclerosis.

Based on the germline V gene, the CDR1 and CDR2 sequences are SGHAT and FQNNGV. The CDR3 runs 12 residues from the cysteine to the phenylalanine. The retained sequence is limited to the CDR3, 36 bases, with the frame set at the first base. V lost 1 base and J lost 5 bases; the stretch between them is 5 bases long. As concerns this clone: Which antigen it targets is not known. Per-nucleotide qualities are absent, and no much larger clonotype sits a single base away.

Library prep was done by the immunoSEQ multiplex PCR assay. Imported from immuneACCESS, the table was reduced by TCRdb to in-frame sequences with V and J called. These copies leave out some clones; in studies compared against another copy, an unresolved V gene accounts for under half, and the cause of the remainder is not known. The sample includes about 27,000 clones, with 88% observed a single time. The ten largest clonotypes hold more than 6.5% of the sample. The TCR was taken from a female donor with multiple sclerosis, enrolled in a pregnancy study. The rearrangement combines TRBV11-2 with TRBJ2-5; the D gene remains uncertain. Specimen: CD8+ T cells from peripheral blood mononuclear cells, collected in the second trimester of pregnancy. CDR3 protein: CASSLVFETQYF. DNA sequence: TGTGCCAGCAGCTTAGTATTCGAGACCCAGTACTTC.